This TCR beta chain is drawn from a study of T-cell reconstitution after alpha-beta-depleted transplantation in children. In its sample, this clonotype was seen many times. Germline lookup yields CDR1 SGHKS and CDR2 YYEKEE (reference sequence). V trimming: 4 bases; J trimming: 3 bases; junction bases outside the gene matches: 3. The CDR3 contains 15 residues. Molecular barcoding with unique molecular identifiers was used for the TCRbeta library. TCRdb independently ran MiXCR on the PCR reads; one entry per CDR3 protein. This repertoire shows about 16,000 distinct CDR3 sequences, around 7.7% found once; its top ten account for 36%.

The input for sequencing was PBMCs, mostly from graft donor cells, taken 60 days after TCRalphabeta/CD19-depleted stem cell transplant. The chain employs TRBV5-5 and TRBJ2-1; 11 nucleotides agree with TRBD2. This clonotype was obtained from a boy in the first two years of life who had a stem cell transplant for Wiskott-Aldrich syndrome, so the T cells may come from the graft donor. Here the CDR3 DNA reads TGTGCCAGCAGCGGGGGACTAGCGGTCTACAATGAGCAGTTCTTC. As protein: CASSGGLAVYNEQFF.